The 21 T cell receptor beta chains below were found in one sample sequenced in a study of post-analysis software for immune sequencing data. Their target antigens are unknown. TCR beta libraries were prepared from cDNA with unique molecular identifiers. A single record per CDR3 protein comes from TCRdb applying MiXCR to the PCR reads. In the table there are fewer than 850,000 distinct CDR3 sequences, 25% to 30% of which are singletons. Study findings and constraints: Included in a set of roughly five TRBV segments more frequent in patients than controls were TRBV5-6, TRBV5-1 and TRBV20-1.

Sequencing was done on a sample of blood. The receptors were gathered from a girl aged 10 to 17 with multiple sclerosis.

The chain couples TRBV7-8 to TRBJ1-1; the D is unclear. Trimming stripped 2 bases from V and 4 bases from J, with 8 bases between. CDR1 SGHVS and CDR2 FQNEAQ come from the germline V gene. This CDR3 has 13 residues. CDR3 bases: TGTGCCAGCAGCTTACCGCAGGTCACTGAAGCTTTCTTT. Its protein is CASSLPQVTEAFF.

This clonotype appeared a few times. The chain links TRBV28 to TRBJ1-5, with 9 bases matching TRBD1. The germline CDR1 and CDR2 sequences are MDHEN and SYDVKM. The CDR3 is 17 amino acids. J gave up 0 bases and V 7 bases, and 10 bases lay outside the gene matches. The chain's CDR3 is CASNRGTGSYSNQPQHF. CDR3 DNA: TGTGCCAGCAATCGAGGGACAGGGAGTTATAGCAATCAGCCCCAGCATTTT.

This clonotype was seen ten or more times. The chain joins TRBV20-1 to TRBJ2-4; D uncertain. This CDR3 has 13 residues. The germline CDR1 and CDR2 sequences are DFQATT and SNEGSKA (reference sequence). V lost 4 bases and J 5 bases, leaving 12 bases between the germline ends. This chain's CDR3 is CSANGDSQNIQYF. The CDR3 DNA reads TGCAGTGCTAATGGTGATAGCCAAAACATTCAGTACTTC.

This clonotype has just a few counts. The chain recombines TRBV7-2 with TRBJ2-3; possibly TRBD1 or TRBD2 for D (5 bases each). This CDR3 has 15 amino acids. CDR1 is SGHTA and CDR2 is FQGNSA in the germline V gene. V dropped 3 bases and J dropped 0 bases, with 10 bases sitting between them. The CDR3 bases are TGTGCCAGCAGCTTCCGGGACGATAGCACAGATACGCAGTATTTT. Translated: CASSFRDDSTDTQYF.

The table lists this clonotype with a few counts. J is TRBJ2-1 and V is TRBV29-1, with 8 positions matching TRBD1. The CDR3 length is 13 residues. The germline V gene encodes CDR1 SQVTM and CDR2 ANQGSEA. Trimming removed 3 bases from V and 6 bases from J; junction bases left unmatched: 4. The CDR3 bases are TGCAGCGTTGAGACAGGGGTAGGCAATGAGCAGTTCTTC. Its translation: CSVETGVGNEQFF.

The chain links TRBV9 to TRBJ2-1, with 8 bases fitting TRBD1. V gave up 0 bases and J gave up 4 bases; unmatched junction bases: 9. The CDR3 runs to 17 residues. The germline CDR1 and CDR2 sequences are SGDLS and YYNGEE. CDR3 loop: CASSVDGTGVGYNEQFF. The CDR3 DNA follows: TGTGCCAGCAGCGTAGACGGGACAGGCGTTGGGTACAATGAGCAGTTCTTC.

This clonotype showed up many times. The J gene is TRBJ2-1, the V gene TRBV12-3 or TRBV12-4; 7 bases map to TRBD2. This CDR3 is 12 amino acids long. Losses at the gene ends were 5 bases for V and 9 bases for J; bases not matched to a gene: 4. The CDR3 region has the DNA TGTGCCAGCAGTCTCGGGACTACTGAGCAGTTCTTC. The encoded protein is CASSLGTTEQFF.

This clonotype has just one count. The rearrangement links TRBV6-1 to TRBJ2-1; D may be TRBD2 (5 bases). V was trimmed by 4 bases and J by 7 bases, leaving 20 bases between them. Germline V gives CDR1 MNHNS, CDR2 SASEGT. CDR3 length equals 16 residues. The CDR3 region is CASSGFVEGLGNEQFF. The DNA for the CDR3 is TGTGCCAGCAGTGGGTTTGTCGAGGGCCTGGGTAATGAGCAGTTCTTC.

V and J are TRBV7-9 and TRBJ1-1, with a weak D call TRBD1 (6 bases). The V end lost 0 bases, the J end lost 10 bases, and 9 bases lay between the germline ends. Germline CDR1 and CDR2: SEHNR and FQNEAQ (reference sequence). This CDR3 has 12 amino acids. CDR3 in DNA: TGTGCCAGCAGCTTAGCAGGGGGTGTAGCTTTCTTT. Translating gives CASSLAGGVAFF.

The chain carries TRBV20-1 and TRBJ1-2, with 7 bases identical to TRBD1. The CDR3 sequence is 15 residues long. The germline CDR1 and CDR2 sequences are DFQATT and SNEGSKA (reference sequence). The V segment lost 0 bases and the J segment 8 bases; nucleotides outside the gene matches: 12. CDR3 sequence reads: CSARDRAGGGRGYTF. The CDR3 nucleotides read TGCAGTGCTAGAGATAGGGCAGGGGGAGGTAGGGGCTACACCTTC.

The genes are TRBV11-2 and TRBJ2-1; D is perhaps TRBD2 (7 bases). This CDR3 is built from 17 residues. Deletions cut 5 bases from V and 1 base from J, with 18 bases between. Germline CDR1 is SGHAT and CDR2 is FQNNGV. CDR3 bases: TGTGCCAGCAGCCCAGGGGTTAAGCGGGGTTCCTACAATGAGCAGTTCTTC. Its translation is CASSPGVKRGSYNEQFF.

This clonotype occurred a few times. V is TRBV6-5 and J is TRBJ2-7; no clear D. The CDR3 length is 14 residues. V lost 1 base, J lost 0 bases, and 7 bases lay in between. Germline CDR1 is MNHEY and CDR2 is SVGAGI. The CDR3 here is CASSYYGSSYEQYF. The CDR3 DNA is TGTGCCAGCAGTTACTACGGCAGCTCCTACGAGCAGTACTTC.

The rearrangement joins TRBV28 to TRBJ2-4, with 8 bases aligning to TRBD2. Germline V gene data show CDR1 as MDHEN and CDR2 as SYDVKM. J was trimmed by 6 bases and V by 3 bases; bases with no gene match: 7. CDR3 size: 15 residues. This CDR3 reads CASSLPAGVGNIQYF. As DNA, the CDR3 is TGTGCCAGCAGTTTGCCAGCGGGGGTGGGAAACATTCAGTACTTC.

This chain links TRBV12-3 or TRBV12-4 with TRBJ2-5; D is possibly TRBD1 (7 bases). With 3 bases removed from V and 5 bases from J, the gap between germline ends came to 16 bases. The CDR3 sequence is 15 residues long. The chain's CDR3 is CASSFAAGGMETQYF. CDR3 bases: TGTGCCAGCAGTTTCGCGGCAGGGGGGATGGAGACCCAGTACTTC.

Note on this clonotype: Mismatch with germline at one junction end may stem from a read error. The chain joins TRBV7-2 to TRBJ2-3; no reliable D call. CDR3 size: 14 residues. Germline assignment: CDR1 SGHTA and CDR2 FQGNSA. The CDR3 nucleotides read TGTGCCAGCGGCTTAGCCCGGGGCACAGATACGCAGTATTTT. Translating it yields CASGLARGTDTQYF. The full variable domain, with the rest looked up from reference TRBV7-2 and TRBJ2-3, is GAGVSQSPSNKVTEKGKDVELRCDPISGHTALYWYRQSLGQGLEFLIYFQGNSAPDKSGLPSDRFSAERTGGSVSTLTIQRTQQEDSAVYLCASGLARGTDTQYFGPGTRLTVL.

CDR3 residues: CASSQAILRSYNEQFF. CDR3 coding DNA: TGTGCCAGCAGCCAAGCTATACTACGATCCTACAATGAGCAGTTCTTC. J is TRBJ2-1 and V is TRBV4-2; D gene ambiguous. Germline loops: CDR1 LGHNA, CDR2 YNFKEQ. Trimming took off 1 base at V and 1 base at J, with 11 bases between the two ends. The CDR3 is made up of 16 amino acids.

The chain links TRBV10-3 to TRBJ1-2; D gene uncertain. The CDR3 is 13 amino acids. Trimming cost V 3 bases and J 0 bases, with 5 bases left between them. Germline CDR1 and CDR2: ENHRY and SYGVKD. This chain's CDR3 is CAISESANYGYTF. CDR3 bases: TGTGCCATCAGTGAAAGCGCTAACTATGGCTACACCTTC.

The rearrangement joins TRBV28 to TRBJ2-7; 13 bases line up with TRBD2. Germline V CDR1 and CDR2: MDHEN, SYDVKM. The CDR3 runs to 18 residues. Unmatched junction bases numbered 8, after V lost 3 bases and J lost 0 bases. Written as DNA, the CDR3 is TGTGCCAGCAGTTTGTTAATCGGGACTAGCGGGACCTCCTACGAGCAGTACTTC. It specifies CASSLLIGTSGTSYEQYF.

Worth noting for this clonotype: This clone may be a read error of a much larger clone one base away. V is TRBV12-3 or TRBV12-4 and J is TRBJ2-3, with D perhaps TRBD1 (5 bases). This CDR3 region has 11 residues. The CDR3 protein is CARRATDTQYF. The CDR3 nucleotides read TGTGCCCGCAGGGCCACAGATACGCAGTATTTT.

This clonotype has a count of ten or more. In DNA, the CDR3 is TGTGCCAGCAGCTTAGTTAATTCACCCCTCCACTTT. This encodes CASSLVNSPLHF. The rearrangement joins TRBV11-2 to TRBJ1-6; D is ambiguous. CDR1 SGHAT and CDR2 FQNNGV come from the germline V gene. CDR3 length: 12 residues. The V gene lost 1 base and the J gene lost 6 bases, with 1 base spanning the gap.

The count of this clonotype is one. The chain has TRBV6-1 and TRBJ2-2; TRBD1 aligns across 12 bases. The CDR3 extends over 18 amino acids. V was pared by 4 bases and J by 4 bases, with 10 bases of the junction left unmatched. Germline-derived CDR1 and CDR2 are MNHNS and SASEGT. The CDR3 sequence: CASSASLGTGGRTGELFF. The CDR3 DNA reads TGTGCCAGCAGTGCTAGCCTAGGGACAGGGGGCCGCACCGGGGAGCTGTTTTTT.